This entry is about one T cell receptor (beta chain). Its target is not known. V lost 0 bases and J 4 bases, leaving 13 bases between the germline ends. Germline values: CDR1 MNHEY, CDR2 SVGAGI. The length of the CDR3 is 16 residues. These data originate in a study of OX40 agonist ivuxolimab in advanced cancers. At the level of the study: The dose of intravenous ivuxolimab that patients received every 2 weeks ranged from 0.01 to 10 mg/kg. Allowance was made for prior anti-PD-1, anti-PD-L1 or anti-CTLA-4 therapy, and approximately 41% had some.

Study-wide results and caveats: Expanded peripheral T-cell antigen specificity went undetermined.

TCRdb's copy holds only in-frame clones and misses some; the assay was immunoSEQ multiplex PCR. The data contain tens of thousands of clones, about four fifths of them singletons. Enrollment shut out patients with autoimmune disease history or systemic immunosuppression. The starting material was CD4+ or CD8+ T cells sorted from blood, obtained in a trial of the OX40 agonist ivuxolimab. This TCR came from an adult with an advanced solid tumor such as melanoma, head and neck, liver or kidney cancer. The genes are TRBV6-5 and TRBJ1-3, with unresolved D. CDR3 protein: CASSYSNFGKGNTIYF. For the CDR3, the DNA is TGTGCCAGCAGTTACTCGAACTTCGGCAAAGGAAACACCATATATTTT.